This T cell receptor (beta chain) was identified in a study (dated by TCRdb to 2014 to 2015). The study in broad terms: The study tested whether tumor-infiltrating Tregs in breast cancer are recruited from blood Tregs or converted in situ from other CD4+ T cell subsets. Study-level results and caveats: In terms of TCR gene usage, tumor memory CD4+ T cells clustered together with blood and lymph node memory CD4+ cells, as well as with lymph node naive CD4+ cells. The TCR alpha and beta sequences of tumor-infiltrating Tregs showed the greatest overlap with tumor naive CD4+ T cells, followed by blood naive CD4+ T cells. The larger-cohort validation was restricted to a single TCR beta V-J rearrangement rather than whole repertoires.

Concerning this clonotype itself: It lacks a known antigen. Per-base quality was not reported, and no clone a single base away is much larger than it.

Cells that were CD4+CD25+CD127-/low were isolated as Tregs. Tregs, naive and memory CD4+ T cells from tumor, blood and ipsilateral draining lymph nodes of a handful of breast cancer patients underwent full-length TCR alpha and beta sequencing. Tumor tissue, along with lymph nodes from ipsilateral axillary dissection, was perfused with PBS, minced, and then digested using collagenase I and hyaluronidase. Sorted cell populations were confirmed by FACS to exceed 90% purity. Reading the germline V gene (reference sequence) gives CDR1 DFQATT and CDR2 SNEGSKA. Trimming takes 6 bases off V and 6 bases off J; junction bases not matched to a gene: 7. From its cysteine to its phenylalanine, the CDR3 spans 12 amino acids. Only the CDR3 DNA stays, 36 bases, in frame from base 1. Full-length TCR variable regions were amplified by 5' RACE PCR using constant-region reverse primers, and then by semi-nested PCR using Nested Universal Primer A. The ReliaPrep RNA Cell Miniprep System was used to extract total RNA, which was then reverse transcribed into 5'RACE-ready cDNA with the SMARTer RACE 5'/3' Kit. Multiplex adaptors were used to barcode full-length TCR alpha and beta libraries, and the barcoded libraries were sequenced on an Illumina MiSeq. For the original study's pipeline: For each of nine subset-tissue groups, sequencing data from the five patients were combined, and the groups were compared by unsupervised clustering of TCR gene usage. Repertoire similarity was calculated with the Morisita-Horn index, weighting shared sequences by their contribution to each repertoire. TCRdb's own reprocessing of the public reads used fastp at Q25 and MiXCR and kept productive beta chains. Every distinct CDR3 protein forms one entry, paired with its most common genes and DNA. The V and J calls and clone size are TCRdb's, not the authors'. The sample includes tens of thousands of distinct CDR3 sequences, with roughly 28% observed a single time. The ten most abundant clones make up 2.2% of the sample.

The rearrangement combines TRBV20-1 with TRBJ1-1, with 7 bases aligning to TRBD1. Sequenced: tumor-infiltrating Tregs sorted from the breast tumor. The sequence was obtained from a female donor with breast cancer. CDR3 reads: CSALTGRSEAFF. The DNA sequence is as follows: TGCAGTGCCCTGACAGGGAGGTCTGAAGCTTTCTTT.